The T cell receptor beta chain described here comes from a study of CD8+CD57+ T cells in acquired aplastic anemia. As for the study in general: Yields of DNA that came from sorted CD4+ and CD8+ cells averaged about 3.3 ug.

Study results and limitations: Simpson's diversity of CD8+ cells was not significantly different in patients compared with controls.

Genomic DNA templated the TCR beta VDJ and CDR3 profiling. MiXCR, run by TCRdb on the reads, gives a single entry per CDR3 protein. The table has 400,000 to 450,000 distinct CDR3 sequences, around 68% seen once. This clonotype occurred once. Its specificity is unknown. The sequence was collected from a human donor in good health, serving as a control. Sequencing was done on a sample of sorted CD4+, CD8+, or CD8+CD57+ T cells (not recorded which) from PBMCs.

CDR3 amino acids: CASSRTGSAYISSLHF. DNA of the CDR3: TGTGCCAGCAGCCGTACAGGGAGCGCCTATATTTCTTCCCTCCACTTT. The chain joins TRBV7-2 to TRBJ1-6; maybe TRBD1 (6 bases). CDR1 is SGHTA, CDR2 FQGNSA, per germline. The CDR3 loop spans 16 amino acids. Trimming took off 5 bases at V and 14 bases at J, with 25 bases between the two ends.